This TCR beta chain was recorded in a study of shared clonotypes between healthy human individuals. As handled by the study authors: ImmunoSEQ gave junction-only sequences without quality scores, so filtering differed. Only in-frame clones appear in the TCRdb table, and some are missing; sequencing was by immunoSEQ multiplex PCR. The D gene and trimming were derived from the DNA, and the V and J assignments and clone size from that table. The data show about 490,000 clones, 78% seen once. Donors were healthy HIV-negative adults without recent acute infections or vaccinations. Every donor, a Caucasian adult, lived in Nashville, Tennessee. The study used approximately 92 million PBMCs per unsorted sample for genomic DNA. This clone was observed many times. At the DNA level, this CDR3 is encoded by other sequences in the same sample as well. The sample consisted of PBMCs. The receptor was derived from a middle-aged woman in good health. Some clones in this sample may be carry-over from other donors' samples.

The CDR3 here is CAWSRQGAYEQYF. Written as DNA, the CDR3 is TGTGCCTGGAGCAGACAGGGTGCCTACGAGCAGTACTTC. The J gene is TRBJ2-7, the V gene TRBV30; 7 bases match TRBD1. After removal of 3 bases from V and 2 bases from J, the junction contained 4 bases not matched to a gene. CDR1 GTSNPN and CDR2 SVGIG come from the germline V gene (reference sequence). This CDR3 contains 13 residues.